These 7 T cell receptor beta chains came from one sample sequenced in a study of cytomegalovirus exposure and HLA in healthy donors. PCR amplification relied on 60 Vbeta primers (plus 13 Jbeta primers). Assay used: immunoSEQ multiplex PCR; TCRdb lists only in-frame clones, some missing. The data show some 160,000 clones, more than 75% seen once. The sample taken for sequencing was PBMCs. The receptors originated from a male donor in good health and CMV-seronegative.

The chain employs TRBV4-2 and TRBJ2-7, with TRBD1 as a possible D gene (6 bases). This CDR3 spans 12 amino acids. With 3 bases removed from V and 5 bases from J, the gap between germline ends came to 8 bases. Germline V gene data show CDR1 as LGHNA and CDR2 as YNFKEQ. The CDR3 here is CASSQGADEQYF. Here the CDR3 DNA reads TGTGCCAGCAGCCAGGGGGCCGACGAGCAGTACTTC.

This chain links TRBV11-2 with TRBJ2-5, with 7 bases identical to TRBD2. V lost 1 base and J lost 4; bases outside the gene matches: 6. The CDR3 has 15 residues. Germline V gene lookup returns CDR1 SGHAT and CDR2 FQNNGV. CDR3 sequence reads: CASSLGLGRGETQYF. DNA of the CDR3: TGTGCCAGCAGCTTAGGATTAGGGAGGGGAGAGACCCAGTACTTC.

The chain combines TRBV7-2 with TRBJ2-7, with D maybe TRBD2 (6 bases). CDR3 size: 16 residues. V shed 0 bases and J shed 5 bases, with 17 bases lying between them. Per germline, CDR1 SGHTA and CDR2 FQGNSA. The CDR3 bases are TGTGCCAGCAGCTTAGCGCTTGTCGGGACGGGAGACGAGCAGTACTTC. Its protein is CASSLALVGTGDEQYF. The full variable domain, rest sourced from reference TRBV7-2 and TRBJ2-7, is GAGVSQSPSNKVTEKGKDVELRCDPISGHTALYWYRQSLGQGLEFLIYFQGNSAPDKSGLPSDRFSAERTGGSVSTLTIQRTQQEDSAVYLCASSLALVGTGDEQYFGPGTRLTVT.

CDR3 nucleotides: TGTGCCAGCAGCTTGGTCGACAGGTCCTATGGCTACACCTTC. Translated, it gives CASSLVDRSYGYTF. The J gene is TRBJ1-2, the V gene TRBV11-2; a weak D match, TRBD1 (6 bases). Trimming pared 3 bases from V and 4 bases from J, leaving 12 bases between. This CDR3 contains 14 residues. Germline V gene sequence: CDR1 SGHAT, CDR2 FQNNGV.

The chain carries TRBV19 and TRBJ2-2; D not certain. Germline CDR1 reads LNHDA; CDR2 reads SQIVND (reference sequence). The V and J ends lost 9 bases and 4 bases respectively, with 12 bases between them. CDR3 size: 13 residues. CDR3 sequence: CASRLDGTGELFF. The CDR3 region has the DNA TGTGCCAGCAGACTTGACGGCACCGGGGAGCTGTTTTTT.

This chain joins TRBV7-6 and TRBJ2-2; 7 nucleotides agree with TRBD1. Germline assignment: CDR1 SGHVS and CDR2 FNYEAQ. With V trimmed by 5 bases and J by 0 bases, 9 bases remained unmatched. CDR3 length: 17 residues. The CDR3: CASSPKITGANTGELFF. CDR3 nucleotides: TGTGCCAGCAGCCCTAAAATAACAGGGGCGAACACCGGGGAGCTGTTTTTT.

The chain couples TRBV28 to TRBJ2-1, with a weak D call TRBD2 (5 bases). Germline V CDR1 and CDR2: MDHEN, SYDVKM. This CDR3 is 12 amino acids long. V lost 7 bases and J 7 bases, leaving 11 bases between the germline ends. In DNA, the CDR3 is TGTGCCAGCATGACCGGGATGAATGAGCAGTTCTTC. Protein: CASMTGMNEQFF.